The sequence of this T cell receptor (beta chain) was determined in a study of blood T cell repertoires in COVID-19. Study at large: The United States, Italy and Spain supplied acute and convalescent COVID-19 samples. T cells, B-cell-depleted T cells, or PBMCs provided the cDNA or gDNA that served as material.

The CDR3 runs to 13 residues. Germline loops: CDR1 SGHAT, CDR2 FQDESV (reference sequence). V lost 5 bases and J lost 2, with 9 bases in between. Authors' data handling: By means of reference gene primer amplification, nucleated cell counts were estimated. Measured with immunoSEQ multiplex PCR; TCRdb has only the in-frame clones, and not every one. V and J calls and clone size follow that table, whereas D and trimming were derived from the DNA. The data hold some 170,000 clones, with about 91% observed a single time. This receptor was identified in a woman aged 50 to 60 with acute or convalescent COVID-19. The chain has TRBV11-1 and TRBJ1-2, with D perhaps matching TRBD1 (6 bases). Input material: peripheral blood. The CDR3 DNA is TGTGCCAGCAGCCGCACAGGGAACTATGGCTACACCTTC. It specifies CASSRTGNYGYTF.